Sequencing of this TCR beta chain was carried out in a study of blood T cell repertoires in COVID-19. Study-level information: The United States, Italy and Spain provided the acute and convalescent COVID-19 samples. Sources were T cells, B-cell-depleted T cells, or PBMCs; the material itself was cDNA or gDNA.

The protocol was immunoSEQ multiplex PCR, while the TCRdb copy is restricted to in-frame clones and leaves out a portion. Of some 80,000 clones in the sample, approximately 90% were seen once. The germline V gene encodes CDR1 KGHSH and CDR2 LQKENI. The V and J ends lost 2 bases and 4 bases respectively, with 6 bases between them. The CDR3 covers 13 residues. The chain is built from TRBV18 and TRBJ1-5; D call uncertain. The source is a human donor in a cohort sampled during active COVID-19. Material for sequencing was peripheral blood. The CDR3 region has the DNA TGTGCCAGCTCACCAGATAGTAATCAGCCCCAGCATTTT. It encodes CASSPDSNQPQHF.